What follows are 8 T cell receptor beta chains derived from one specimen sequenced in a study of T cell responses to AZD1222 COVID-19 vaccine. The table came from immunoSEQ multiplex PCR; TCRdb's copy has only in-frame clones and leaves some out. The sample holds 140,000 to 150,000 clones, 85% to 95% seen once. The specimen comprised peripheral blood, sampled after recovery from COVID-19. These receptors came from an adult who had recovered from COVID-19.

The chain recombines TRBV6-2 or TRBV6-3 with TRBJ2-6; D is perhaps TRBD1 (5 bases). The CDR3 is 21 amino acids. Trimming cost V 4 bases and J 0 bases, with 25 bases left between them. Germline V CDR1 and CDR2: MNHEY, SVGEGT. As DNA, the CDR3 is TGTGCCAGCAGTTTACCCCGGGCCGACAGCCAAGAATCCTCTGGGGCCAACGTCCTGACTTTC. Amino acids: CASSLPRADSQESSGANVLTF.

The chain is built from TRBV28 and TRBJ2-7; 13 bases line up with TRBD2. V was pared by 7 bases and J by 5 bases, with 11 bases of the junction left unmatched. The CDR3 runs to 16 residues. Looked up from germline, CDR1 is MDHEN and CDR2 is SYDVKM. The CDR3 is CASIKPGLAGVDEQYF. CDR3 bases: TGTGCCAGCATTAAACCCGGACTAGCGGGAGTGGACGAGCAGTACTTC.

The gene calls are TRBV9 and TRBJ2-1; 9 bases fit TRBD2. The CDR3 has 15 residues. J gave up 7 bases and V 0 bases, and 5 bases lay outside the gene matches. Germline assignment: CDR1 SGDLS and CDR2 YYNGEE. CDR3 residues: CASSVEGGRGNEQFF. The CDR3 DNA sequence: TGTGCCAGCAGCGTAGAGGGCGGGAGGGGAAATGAGCAGTTCTTC.

Only one count was recorded for this clone. One end of the junction is discordant with germline, which a read error may explain. The chain uses TRBV6-5 and TRBJ2-3; the D is unclear. CDR1 and CDR2 from the germline V gene are MNHEY and SVGAGI. The CDR3 is 14 residues long. The CDR3 bases are TGTGCCAGCAGTCACTCGGACGTCGGAGATACGCAGTATTTT. Translation gives CASSHSDVGDTQYF.

The chain combines TRBV14 with TRBJ2-6; D is unclear. V gave up 2 bases and J gave up 0 bases, with 20 bases separating them. The CDR3 is made up of 20 amino acids. CDR1 and CDR2 (germline): SGHDN, FVKESK. The CDR3 loop is CASSQLHAPYFSSGANVLTF. The CDR3 region has the DNA TGTGCCAGCAGCCAACTCCACGCGCCCTATTTCTCCTCTGGGGCCAACGTCCTGACTTTC.

The chain links TRBV10-3 to TRBJ2-6; the D gene is possibly TRBD2 (6 bases). From germline, CDR1 is ENHRY and CDR2 SYGVKD. The V end lost 0 bases, the J end lost 2 bases, and 8 bases lay between the germline ends. There are 16 residues in the CDR3. The CDR3 protein is CAISESEGTGANVLTF. Written as DNA, the CDR3 is TGTGCCATCAGTGAGTCGGAGGGAACTGGGGCCAACGTCCTGACTTTC.

The chain combines TRBV10-1 with TRBJ2-2, with D perhaps TRBD2 (6 bases). Trimming stripped 4 bases from V and 4 bases from J, with 16 bases between. CDR3 length equals 16 residues. Looked up from germline, CDR1 is WNHNN and CDR2 is SYGVQD (reference sequence). CDR3 DNA sequence: TGCGCCAGCAGTGTACGGAGGGGCGTCGGCACCGGGGAGCTGTTTTTT. Residues: CASSVRRGVGTGELFF.

This clone was seen once. The gene calls are TRBV7-9 and TRBJ2-3, with 8 bases fitting TRBD2. Germline-derived CDR1 and CDR2 are SEHNR and FQNEAQ (reference sequence). V was pared by 4 bases and J by 1 base, with 1 base of the junction left unmatched. This CDR3 region has 14 residues. In DNA form, the CDR3 reads TGTGCCAGCAGCTCGGGACTAGGCACAGATACGCAGTATTTT. Translated, it gives CASSSGLGTDTQYF.